A selection of T cell receptor beta chains follows, all from one sample in a study of CD8 T cells in ankylosing spondylitis. Via MiXCR, TCRdb re-called the 5' RACE reads, giving one row per CDR3 protein. The table shows some 87,000 distinct CDR3 sequences, with around 30% occurring only once. Source material: blood, either unsorted or a sorted T cell fraction (not recorded which). The receptors derive from a male donor with ankylosing spondylitis or in good health (not recorded which). Each CDR3 is given with its conserved first and last residue. The D gene is left open where the match is weak. Size is omitted from some rows. Given values are once, few, many or a class for expanded clones.

.	TRBJ1-1	.	TRBV5-4	CASSLEASLAEAFF	TGTGCCAGCAGCTTGGAGGCCTCCTTGGCTGAAGCTTTCTTT
.	TRBJ2-6	many	TRBV29-1	CSATGAHGTGANVLTF	TGCAGCGCTACCGGGGCCCACGGGACTGGGGCCAACGTCCTGACTTTC
TRBD1	TRBJ1-5	few	TRBV5-1	CASSRTGSDQPQHF	TGCGCCAGCAGCCGGACAGGGTCGGATCAGCCCCAGCATTTT
.	TRBJ2-6	many	TRBV6-5	CASSYEDSGANVLTF	TGTGCCAGCAGTTACGAGGACTCTGGGGCCAACGTCCTGACTTTC
.	TRBJ2-3	few	TRBV20-1	CSAIGTADTQYF	TGCAGTGCTATAGGTACCGCAGATACGCAGTATTTT
.	TRBJ1-3	few	TRBV20-1	CSARGRADTIYF	TGCAGTGCTAGGGGCAGGGCGGACACCATATATTTT
TRBD2	TRBJ2-7	.	TRBV6-2/TRBV6-3	CASSYSTSESLSYEQYF	TGTGCCAGCAGTTACTCAACTAGCGAGTCGCTCTCCTACGAGCAGTACTTC
.	TRBJ1-2	few	TRBV5-6	CASSLWGRNVGYTF	TGTGCCAGCAGCTTGTGGGGTAGGAACGTTGGCTACACCTTC
TRBD2	TRBJ2-1	.	TRBV7-8	CASSLAHGLGFNEQFF	TGTGCCAGCAGCTTAGCGCACGGACTAGGCTTCAATGAGCAGTTCTTC
.	TRBJ2-7	.	TRBV3-1	CASSQRRVAYEQYF	TGTGCCAGCAGCCAGAGGAGAGTCGCCTACGAGCAGTACTTC
.	TRBJ1-1	.	TRBV15	CATSRDLRVTEAFF	TGTGCCACCAGCAGAGATCTCAGGGTCACTGAAGCTTTCTTT
.	TRBJ2-1	.	TRBV9	CASSALDRQISDYNEQFF	TGTGCCAGCAGCGCTCTTGACAGGCAAATTTCAGACTACAATGAGCAGTTCTTC
TRBD2	TRBJ2-3	many	TRBV5-1	CASSLITSGGADTQYF	TGCGCCAGCAGCTTGATCACTAGCGGAGGGGCAGATACGCAGTATTTT
.	TRBJ1-1	many	TRBV9	CASSVASGEAFF	TGTGCCAGCAGCGTAGCCTCAGGGGAAGCTTTCTTT
.	TRBJ2-5	many	TRBV7-3	CASSSDIQETQYF	TGTGCCAGCAGCTCTGACATCCAAGAGACCCAGTACTTC
TRBD1	TRBJ1-1	few	TRBV7-8	CASSFRGQGTEAFF	TGTGCCAGCAGCTTTCGTGGACAGGGAACTGAAGCTTTCTTT